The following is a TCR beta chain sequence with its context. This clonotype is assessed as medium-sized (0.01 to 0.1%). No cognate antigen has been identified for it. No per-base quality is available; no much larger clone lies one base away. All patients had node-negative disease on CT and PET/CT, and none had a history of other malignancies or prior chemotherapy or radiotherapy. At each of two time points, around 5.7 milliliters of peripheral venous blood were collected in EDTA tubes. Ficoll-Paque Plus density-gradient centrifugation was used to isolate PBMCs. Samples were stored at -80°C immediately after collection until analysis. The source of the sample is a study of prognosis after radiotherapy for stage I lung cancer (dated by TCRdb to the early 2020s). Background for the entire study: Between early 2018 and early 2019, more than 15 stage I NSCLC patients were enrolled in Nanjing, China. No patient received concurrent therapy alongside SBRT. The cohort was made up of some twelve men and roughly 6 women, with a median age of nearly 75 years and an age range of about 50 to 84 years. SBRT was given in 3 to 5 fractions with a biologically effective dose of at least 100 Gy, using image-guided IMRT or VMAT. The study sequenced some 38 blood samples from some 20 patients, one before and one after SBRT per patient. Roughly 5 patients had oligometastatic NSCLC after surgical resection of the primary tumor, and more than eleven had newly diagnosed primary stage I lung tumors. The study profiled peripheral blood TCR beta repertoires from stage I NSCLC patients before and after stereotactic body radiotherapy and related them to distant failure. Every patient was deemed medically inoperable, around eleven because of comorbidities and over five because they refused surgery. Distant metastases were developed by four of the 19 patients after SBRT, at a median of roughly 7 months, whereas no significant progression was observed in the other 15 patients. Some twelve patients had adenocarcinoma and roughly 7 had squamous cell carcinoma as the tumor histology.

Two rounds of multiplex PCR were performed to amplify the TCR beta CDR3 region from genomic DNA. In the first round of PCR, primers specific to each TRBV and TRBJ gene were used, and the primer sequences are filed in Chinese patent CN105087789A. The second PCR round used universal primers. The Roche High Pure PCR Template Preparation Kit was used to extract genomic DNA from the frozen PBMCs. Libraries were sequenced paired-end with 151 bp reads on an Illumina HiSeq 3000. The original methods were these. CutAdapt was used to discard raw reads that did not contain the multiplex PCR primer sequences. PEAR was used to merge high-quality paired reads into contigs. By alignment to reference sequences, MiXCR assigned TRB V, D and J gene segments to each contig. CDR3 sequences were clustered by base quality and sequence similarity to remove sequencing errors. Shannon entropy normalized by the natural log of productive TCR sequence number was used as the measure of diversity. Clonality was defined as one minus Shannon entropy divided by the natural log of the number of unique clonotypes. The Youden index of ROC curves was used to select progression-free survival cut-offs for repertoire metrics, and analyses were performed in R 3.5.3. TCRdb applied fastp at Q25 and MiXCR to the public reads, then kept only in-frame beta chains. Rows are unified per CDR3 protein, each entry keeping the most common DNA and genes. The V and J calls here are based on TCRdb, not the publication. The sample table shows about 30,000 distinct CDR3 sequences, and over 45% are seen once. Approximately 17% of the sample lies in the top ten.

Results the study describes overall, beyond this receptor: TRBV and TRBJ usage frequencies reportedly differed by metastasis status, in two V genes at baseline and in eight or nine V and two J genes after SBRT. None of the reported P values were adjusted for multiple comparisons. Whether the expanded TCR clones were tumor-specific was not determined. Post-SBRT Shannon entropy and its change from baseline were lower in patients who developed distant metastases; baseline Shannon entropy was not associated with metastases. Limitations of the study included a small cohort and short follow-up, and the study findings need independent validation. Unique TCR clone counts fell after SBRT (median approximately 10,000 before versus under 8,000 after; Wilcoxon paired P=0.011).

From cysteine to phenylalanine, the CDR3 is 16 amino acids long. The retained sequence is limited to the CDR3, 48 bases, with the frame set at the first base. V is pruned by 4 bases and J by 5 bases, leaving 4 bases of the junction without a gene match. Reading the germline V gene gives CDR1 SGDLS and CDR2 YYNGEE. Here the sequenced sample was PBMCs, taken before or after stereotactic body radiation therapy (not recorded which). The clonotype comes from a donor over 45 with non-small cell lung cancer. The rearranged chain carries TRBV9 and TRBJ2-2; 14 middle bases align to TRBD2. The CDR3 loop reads CASSKRLAGGTGELFF. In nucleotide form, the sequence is TGTGCCAGCAGCAAGCGACTAGCGGGAGGGACCGGGGAGCTGTTTTTT.